These 30 T cell receptor beta chains came from one sample sequenced in a study of T cell repertoires in cytomegalovirus infection. In TCRdb, the reads were re-called with MiXCR into one record per CDR3 protein. The sample shows around 450,000 distinct CDR3 sequences, approximately 31% of them seen only once. Sequenced input: PBMCs. The receptors derive from a human donor in good health (CMV status not recorded). Some clones in this sample may be carry-over from other donors' samples.

At least ten counts were recorded for this clonotype. The rearrangement links TRBV7-8 to TRBJ1-1; D gene unclear. The CDR3 length is 13 residues. V lost 5 bases and J 10 bases, leaving 17 bases between the germline ends. Germline V lookup: CDR1 SGHVS, CDR2 FQNEAQ. The CDR3 DNA reads TGTGCCAGCAGCCCTGGGCGCGCAAGACCAGCTTTCTTT. Encoded protein: CASSPGRARPAFF.

The chain is built from TRBV7-8 and TRBJ2-5; D is uncertain. This CDR3 is 9 amino acids long. Germline CDR1 SGHVS, CDR2 FQNEAQ. V was trimmed by 10 bases and J by 1 base, leaving 1 base between them. DNA of the CDR3: TGTGCCACCCAAGAGACCCAGTACTTC. Translated: CATQETQYF.

The chain joins TRBV20-1 to TRBJ1-3; D remains unclear. Per germline, CDR1 DFQATT and CDR2 SNEGSKA (reference sequence). The CDR3 consists of 12 residues. V lost 0 bases and J 4 bases, leaving 4 bases between the germline ends. The CDR3: CSARDGGNTIYF. In nucleotides, the CDR3 is TGCAGTGCTAGAGATGGGGGAAACACCATATATTTT.

V and J are TRBV29-1 and TRBJ2-5; D is uncertain. Between the trimmed V and J ends, which lost 4 bases and 2 bases, there was a span of 14 bases. The CDR3 is made up of 14 amino acids. The V gene's germline CDR1 is SQVTM and CDR2 ANQGSEA. The CDR3 region is CSVVPVEEQETQYF. The CDR3 DNA reads as TGCAGCGTTGTGCCCGTCGAAGAACAAGAGACCCAGTACTTC.

In this sample, this clonotype turned up many times. The rearrangement links TRBV7-2 to TRBJ1-4; no definite D call. V was cut by 5 bases and J by 7 bases, with 17 bases left in between. CDR1 and CDR2 (germline): SGHTA, FQGNSA. The length of the CDR3 is 15 residues. In nucleotides, the CDR3 is TGTGCCAGCAGCCAGGACTGGATTATATCTGAAAAACTGTTTTTT. Residues: CASSQDWIISEKLFF.

This clonotype was detected only a few times. The chain employs TRBV4-1 and TRBJ2-1; the match to TRBD1 covers 7 bases. The CDR3 runs 14 residues. V was clipped by 3 bases and J by 9 bases; unmatched bases: 8. CDR1 and CDR2 (germline): MGHRA, YSYEKL. The CDR3 is CASSQPTGSGEQFF. The CDR3 DNA reads as TGCGCCAGCAGCCAGCCGACAGGGAGTGGTGAGCAGTTCTTC.

The chain combines TRBV9 with TRBJ1-1, with no clear D. This CDR3 has 16 amino acids. The germline V and J ends were trimmed by 4 bases and 0 bases, with 16 bases remaining between them. CDR1 SGDLS and CDR2 YYNGEE come from the germline V gene. CDR3 region: CASSPRMGGLNTEAFF. CDR3 nucleotides: TGTGCCAGCAGCCCCCGAATGGGAGGGCTGAACACTGAAGCTTTCTTT.

This clonotype appeared a few times. The rearrangement joins TRBV7-9 to TRBJ1-1; D is unclear. With 4 bases removed from V and 7 bases from J, the gap between germline ends came to 7 bases. CDR3 length: 11 amino acids. Looked up from germline, CDR1 is SEHNR and CDR2 is FQNEAQ (reference sequence). The DNA for the CDR3 is TGTGCCAGCAGCTCCGAGAGTGAAGCTTTCTTT. As protein: CASSSESEAFF.

This clonotype was counted only a few times. This rearrangement joins TRBV10-2 to TRBJ2-5; 9 bases match TRBD1. Germline values: CDR1 WSHSY, CDR2 SAAADI. The CDR3 spans 15 residues. V was clipped by 6 bases and J by 1 base; unmatched bases: 6. CDR3 sequence: CASRGTGWVQETQYF. CDR3 nucleotide sequence: TGCGCCAGCAGAGGGACAGGGTGGGTCCAAGAGACCCAGTACTTC.

V is TRBV11-1 and J is TRBJ2-7; D not resolved. The V end was cut by 5 bases, the J end by 1 base, with 15 bases between. CDR3 length: 15 amino acids. From germline, CDR1 is SGHAT and CDR2 FQDESV (reference sequence). CDR3 DNA sequence: TGTGCCAGCAGCGCAACAATAACTCCTTCCTACGAGCAGTACTTC. Encoded protein: CASSATITPSYEQYF.

This clonotype occurred many times. V gene TRBV19 combines with J gene TRBJ2-4; D may be TRBD1 (5 bases). The germline V gene has CDR1 LNHDA and CDR2 SQIVND (reference sequence). This CDR3 has 12 amino acids. V was pared by 3 bases and J by 6 bases, with 6 bases between. The CDR3 spells CASSMGPNIQYF. CDR3 sequence (DNA): TGTGCCAGTAGTATGGGGCCAAACATTCAGTACTTC.

In this sample, this clonotype turned up a few times. The CDR3: CASSQDWSGGYEQYF. In DNA, the CDR3 is TGCGCCAGCAGCCAAGATTGGAGCGGGGGTTACGAGCAGTACTTC. The V and J genes are TRBV4-1 and TRBJ2-7; TRBD2 aligns across 8 bases. Germline values: CDR1 MGHRA, CDR2 YSYEKL. The CDR3 is made up of 15 amino acids. Unmatched junction bases numbered 5, after V lost 0 bases and J lost 4 bases.

This clonotype was seen at least ten times. The chain links TRBV7-9 to TRBJ2-1; possibly TRBD2 for D (5 bases). CDR3 size: 15 residues. Germline-derived CDR1 and CDR2 are SEHNR and FQNEAQ (reference sequence). Trimming cost V 0 bases and J 0 bases, with 6 bases left between them. The CDR3 here is CASSLASDSYNEQFF. The CDR3 nucleotides read TGTGCCAGCAGCTTAGCTAGCGACTCCTACAATGAGCAGTTCTTC.

This clonotype was counted at least ten times. The V gene is TRBV28, the J gene TRBJ2-2; possible D gene TRBD2, 6 bases. Trimming left V 5 bases short and J 4 bases short, with 8 bases between. Germline V lookup: CDR1 MDHEN, CDR2 SYDVKM. The CDR3 is 13 residues long. The CDR3 loop is CASSLATTGELFF. For the CDR3, the DNA is TGTGCCAGCAGTCTAGCGACCACCGGGGAGCTGTTTTTT.

This clonotype was detected ten times or more. This chain joins TRBV6-2 or TRBV6-3 and TRBJ1-5; 8 bases are shared with TRBD1. V shed 5 bases, J shed 5 bases, and the junction held 2 bases outside the gene matches. The germline gives CDR1 MNHEY, CDR2 SVGEGT. CDR3 size: 13 residues. This CDR3 is CASSRQGHQPQHF. The CDR3 DNA is TGTGCCAGCAGTAGACAGGGGCATCAGCCCCAGCATTTT.

V and J are TRBV9 and TRBJ2-3; D tentatively reads TRBD1 or TRBD2 (5 bases each). Between the trimmed V and J ends, which lost 4 bases and 4 bases, there was a span of 16 bases. CDR1 is SGDLS, CDR2 YYNGEE, per germline. The CDR3 runs to 15 residues. This CDR3 reads CASSSGPRGPDTQYF. The DNA of the CDR3 is TGTGCCAGCAGCTCCGGACCCCGGGGCCCAGATACGCAGTATTTT.

This clonotype was found many times. V and J are TRBV27 and TRBJ2-4; D possibly corresponds to TRBD1 (6 bases). Trimming removed 6 bases at V and 0 bases at J, with 12 bases between. CDR1 MNHEY and CDR2 SMNVEV come from the germline V gene (reference sequence). The CDR3 runs to 15 residues. CDR3: CASSPQDRAKNIQYF. The CDR3, as DNA: TGTGCCAGCAGCCCCCAGGACAGAGCCAAAAACATTCAGTACTTC.

This clonotype turned up a few times. V is TRBV15 and J is TRBJ1-2; TRBD1 matches at 7 bases. The CDR3 has 13 residues. CDR1 and CDR2 (germline): LNHNV, YYDKDF (reference sequence). The trim removed 2 bases at V and 4 bases at J, leaving 1 base unmatched. In nucleotides, the CDR3 is TGTGCCACCAGCAGAACAGGGGTCTATGGCTACACCTTC. Amino acids: CATSRTGVYGYTF.

This sequence joins TRBV4-3 and TRBJ2-4; tentative D call: TRBD2 (5 bases). Germline V CDR1 and CDR2: LGHNA, YSLEER. This CDR3 spans 16 amino acids. V lost 1 base and J 0 bases, leaving 10 bases between the germline ends. The CDR3 sequence is CASSQGLLIAKNIQYF. The CDR3 region has the DNA TGCGCCAGCAGCCAAGGACTACTGATAGCCAAAAACATTCAGTACTTC.

This chain uses TRBV7-9 with TRBJ2-5; D unclear. Germline V gene sequence: CDR1 SEHNR, CDR2 FQNEAQ (reference sequence). This CDR3 region has 13 residues. V lost 5 bases and J 5 bases, leaving 12 bases between the germline ends. CDR3 protein: CASSPPGYETQYF. As DNA, the CDR3 is TGTGCCAGCAGCCCCCCTGGGTACGAGACCCAGTACTTC.

The table lists this clonotype with a few counts. The rearrangement joins TRBV20-1 to TRBJ2-5; D not certain. The V and J ends lost 0 bases and 4 bases respectively, with 21 bases between them. Germline V lookup: CDR1 DFQATT, CDR2 SNEGSKA (reference sequence). The CDR3 runs 17 residues. CDR3 sequence: CSARDSRHATLRETQYF. The CDR3 DNA reads as TGCAGTGCTAGAGATTCGAGGCACGCTACTTTAAGAGAGACCCAGTACTTC.

This chain connects TRBV20-1 to TRBJ2-3; 11 bases line up with TRBD2. The trim removed 6 bases at V and 4 bases at J, leaving 9 bases unmatched. The CDR3 totals 15 residues. Germline lookup yields CDR1 DFQATT and CDR2 SNEGSKA (reference sequence). CDR3 bases: TGCAGTGCGAGACTAGCGGGGATTCGGGCAGATACGCAGTATTTT. It codes for CSARLAGIRADTQYF.

This clonotype was seen more than once but under ten times. The genes are TRBV7-6 and TRBJ2-7, with a weak D call TRBD2 (7 bases). Germline V gives CDR1 SGHVS, CDR2 FNYEAQ. CDR3 size: 13 residues. Trimming cost V 7 bases and J 5 bases, with 15 bases left between them. The CDR3: CASTPGGWNEQYF. Written as DNA, the CDR3 is TGTGCCAGCACGCCGGGGGGCTGGAACGAGCAGTACTTC.

The V gene is TRBV18, the J gene TRBJ1-2; D is unresolved. The CDR3 runs to 16 residues. Trimming stripped 4 bases from V and 6 bases from J, with 21 bases between. Germline V gene lookup returns CDR1 KGHSH and CDR2 LQKENI. CDR3 DNA sequence: TGTGCCAGCTCACTTTCTAATGGAAACCTCGGAAATGGCTACACCTTC. Translation gives CASSLSNGNLGNGYTF.

The sample holds a few counts of this clonotype. This rearrangement joins TRBV19 to TRBJ1-5; TRBD1 matches at 9 bases. This CDR3 has 15 residues. Germline lookup yields CDR1 LNHDA and CDR2 SQIVND (reference sequence). The V and J ends lost 3 bases and 6 bases, in that order; junction bases with no gene match: 6. The CDR3 spells CASSMGDRDGQPQHF. The CDR3 DNA follows: TGTGCCAGTAGTATGGGGGACAGGGATGGTCAGCCCCAGCATTTT.

The chain carries TRBV10-3 and TRBJ1-6, with D possibly TRBD1 on 6 matching bases. CDR1 and CDR2 from the germline V gene are ENHRY and SYGVKD. There are 14 residues in the CDR3. With 7 bases removed from V and 7 bases from J, the gap between germline ends came to 14 bases. For the CDR3, the DNA is TGTGCCATCAAACCTACAGGGAGCAATTCACCCCTCCACTTT. This sequence encodes CAIKPTGSNSPLHF.

V is TRBV2 and J is TRBJ1-1; 7 bases agree with TRBD1. J gave up 1 base and V 6 bases, and 11 bases lay outside the gene matches. CDR1 SNHLY and CDR2 FYNNEI come from the germline V gene. The CDR3 extends over 16 amino acids. This CDR3 reads CASRASTGTANTEAFF. The CDR3 DNA reads as TGTGCCAGCAGAGCATCTACCGGGACAGCGAACACTGAAGCTTTCTTT.

A few counts support this clonotype. The CDR3 nucleotides are TGTGCCAGTAGTATTGGGTCCGCTGAAGCTTTCTTT. Translating it yields CASSIGSAEAFF. The chain carries TRBV19 and TRBJ1-1, with D unclear. Germline CDR1 and CDR2: LNHDA and SQIVND (reference sequence). The germline V and J ends were trimmed by 3 bases and 6 bases, with 8 bases remaining between them. This CDR3 region has 12 residues.

The gene calls are TRBV3-1 and TRBJ2-1; 9 bases match TRBD2. CDR1 is LGHDT, CDR2 YNNKEL, per germline (reference sequence). The length of the CDR3 is 15 residues. Trimming at V came to 3 bases and at J to 4 bases, leaving 4 bases not matched to a gene. CDR3 in amino acids: CASSHRLAGYNEQFF. CDR3 DNA sequence: TGTGCCAGCAGCCATAGGCTAGCGGGGTACAATGAGCAGTTCTTC.

This clonotype occurred a few times. This chain joins TRBV6-6 and TRBJ1-1; D is ambiguous. V dropped 0 bases and J dropped 1 base, with 9 bases sitting between them. This CDR3 region has 15 residues. CDR1 MNHNY and CDR2 SVGAGI come from the germline V gene (reference sequence). The CDR3 sequence is CASSYSGRRNTEAFF. DNA for the CDR3: TGTGCCAGCAGTTACTCAGGCAGAAGGAACACTGAAGCTTTCTTT.